This T cell receptor (beta chain) was obtained from a study of cytomegalovirus exposure and HLA in healthy donors. Overall study: Unique TCR beta sequences numbering about 100 million came from about 179 million T cells in an earlier analysis. Whole-study findings and limits: According to the study, 180 or so TCR beta chains were cytomegalovirus-associated. Reports described diagnosis of cytomegalovirus status by the classifier as highly specific and sensitive. Later analysis suggested links between common viral pathogens and several top significant clusters.

Trimming cost V 0 bases and J 2 bases, with 11 bases left between them. This CDR3 is 15 amino acids long. CDR1 and CDR2 from the germline V gene are GTSNPN and SVGIG (reference sequence). The PCR was carried out with 60 Vbeta primers and 13 Jbeta primers. Clones were read by immunoSEQ multiplex PCR, and TCRdb kept only the in-frame ones, dropping some. In the table there are roughly 110,000 clones, over 65% of which are singletons. As regards this clone: Its target is not known.

This receptor was obtained from a woman between 35 and 50 years old in good health and CMV-seropositive. Sequencing was done on a sample of PBMCs. The V and J genes are TRBV30 and TRBJ2-1; TRBD1 is a possible D gene (5 bases). The CDR3 reads CAWSVQVGAYNEQFF. For the CDR3, the DNA is TGTGCCTGGAGTGTACAAGTAGGGGCCTACAATGAGCAGTTCTTC.